This entry features one TCR beta chain sequence. What it recognizes is unknown. This sample includes further DNA sequences coding for the same CDR3. This sample stems from a study of OX40 agonist ivuxolimab in advanced cancers. Enrollment shut out patients with autoimmune disease history or systemic immunosuppression. The timepoints at which blood was sampled were baseline, cycle 4 day 1, and cycle 7 day 1. Overall study findings and caveats: Certain nonresponding patients likewise had low normalized T-cell clonal expansion. By week 6 at 0.1 to 3.0 mg/kg, blood CD4+ and CD8+ T cells had expanded clonally.

Here immunoSEQ multiplex PCR was the method, and the copy in TCRdb shows in-frame clones only, minus some. The sample carries some 86,000 clones, more than 70% recorded once. The CDR3 runs 14 residues. The ends were cut back, 2 bases at V and 4 bases at J, with 6 bases in the middle. Germline V gives CDR1 SNHLY, CDR2 FYNNEI. This chain links TRBV2 with TRBJ2-6; D is unresolved. The sequenced sample was CD4+ or CD8+ T cells sorted from blood, obtained in a trial of the OX40 agonist ivuxolimab. The sequence derives from an adult with an advanced solid tumor such as melanoma, head and neck, liver or kidney cancer. CDR3 in DNA: TGTGCCAGCAGTGAAACCTCCGGGGCCAACGTCCTGACTTTC. Protein product: CASSETSGANVLTF.